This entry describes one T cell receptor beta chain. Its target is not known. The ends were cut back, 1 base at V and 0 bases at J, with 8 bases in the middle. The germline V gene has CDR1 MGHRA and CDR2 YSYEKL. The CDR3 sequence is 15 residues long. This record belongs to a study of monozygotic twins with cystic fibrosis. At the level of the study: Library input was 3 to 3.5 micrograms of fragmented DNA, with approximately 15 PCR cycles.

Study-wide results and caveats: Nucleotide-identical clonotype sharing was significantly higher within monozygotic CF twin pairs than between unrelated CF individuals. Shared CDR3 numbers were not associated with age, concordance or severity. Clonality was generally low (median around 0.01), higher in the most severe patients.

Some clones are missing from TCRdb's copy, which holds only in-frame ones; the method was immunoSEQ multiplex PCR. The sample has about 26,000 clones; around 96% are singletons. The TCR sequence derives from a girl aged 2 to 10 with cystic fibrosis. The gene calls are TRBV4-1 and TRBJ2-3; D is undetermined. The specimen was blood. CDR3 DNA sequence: TGCGCCAGCAGCCAAGGACATCCTAGCACAGATACGCAGTATTTT. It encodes CASSQGHPSTDTQYF.